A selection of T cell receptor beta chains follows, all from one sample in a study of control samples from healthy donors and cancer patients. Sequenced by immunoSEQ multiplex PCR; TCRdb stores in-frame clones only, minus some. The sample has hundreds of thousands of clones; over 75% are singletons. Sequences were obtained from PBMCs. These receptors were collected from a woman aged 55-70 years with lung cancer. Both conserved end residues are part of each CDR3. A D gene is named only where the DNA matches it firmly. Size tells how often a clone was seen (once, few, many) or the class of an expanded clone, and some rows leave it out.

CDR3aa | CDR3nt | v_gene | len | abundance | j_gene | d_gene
CASRTSGIGNEQFF | TGCGCCAGCAGAACTAGCGGGATCGGAAATGAGCAGTTCTTC | TRBV5-1 | 14 | - | TRBJ2-1 | TRBD2
CASSLGAGNSYEQYF | TGTGCCAGCAGCTTGGGGGCAGGGAACTCCTACGAGCAGTACTTC | TRBV5-4 | 15 | - | TRBJ2-7 | -
CASTENTEAFF | TGTGCCAGCACAGAGAACACTGAAGCTTTCTTT | TRBV2 | 11 | few | TRBJ1-1 | -
CSASGNTEAFF | TGCAGTGCCTCCGGTAACACTGAAGCTTTCTTT | TRBV20-1 | 11 | - | TRBJ1-1 | -
CASSQVMAHSNQPQHF | TGCGCCAGCAGCCAAGTCATGGCGCATAGCAATCAGCCCCAGCATTTT | TRBV4-1 | 16 | once | TRBJ1-5 | -
CASSAAVRGGSYEQYF | TGTGCCAGCAGCGCCGCGGTGAGGGGGGGCTCCTACGAGCAGTACTTC | TRBV7-2 | 16 | - | TRBJ2-7 | -
CASRGADTWENTIYF | TGTGCCAGCAGGGGGGCGGACACCTGGGAAAACACCATATATTTT | TRBV9 | 15 | once | TRBJ1-3 | -
CASNLQNQPQHF | TGTGCCAGCAACCTCCAGAATCAGCCCCAGCATTTT | TRBV6-6 | 12 | - | TRBJ1-5 | -
CASSLAGNQPQHF | TGTGCCAGCAGCTTGGCTGGCAATCAGCCCCAGCATTTT | TRBV5-4 | 13 | - | TRBJ1-5 | -
CASSLQGNTGELFF | TGCGCCAGCAGCTTGCAAGGGAACACCGGGGAGCTGTTTTTT | TRBV5-1 | 14 | - | TRBJ2-2 | -
CASSPSTSGPGTDTQYF | TGTGCCAGCAGCCCCTCGACTAGCGGGCCGGGCACAGATACGCAGTATTTT | TRBV5-4 | 17 | once | TRBJ2-3 | TRBD2
CASSGRGRDNSPLHF | TGCGCCAGCAGCGGGAGGGGACGGGATAATTCACCCCTCCACTTT | TRBV5-1 | 15 | - | TRBJ1-6 | -
CASSVGTVQETQYF | TGTGCCAGCAGCGTTGGGACAGTCCAAGAGACCCAGTACTTC | TRBV9 | 14 | few | TRBJ2-5 | TRBD1
CASSYSGTGGDGYTF | TGTGCCAGCAGTTATTCCGGGACAGGGGGCGATGGCTACACCTTC | TRBV6-6 | 15 | - | TRBJ1-2 | TRBD1
CASSPGRETQYF | TGTGCCAGCTCACCAGGGAGGGAGACCCAGTACTTC | TRBV18 | 12 | - | TRBJ2-5 | -
CASSMNRGAREKLFF | TGTGCCAGCAGCATGAATCGGGGGGCGCGGGAAAAACTGTTTTTT | TRBV7-9 | 15 | - | TRBJ1-4 | -
CASSLGGGAMDTEAFF | TGTGCCAGCAGCTTGGGAGGAGGGGCTATGGACACTGAAGCTTTCTTT | TRBV5-4 | 16 | - | TRBJ1-1 | -
CASSSQGRGYTF | TGTGCCAGCAGCTCACAGGGCCGGGGCTACACCTTC | TRBV5-5 | 12 | - | TRBJ1-2 | -
CASTARGQNNSPLHF | TGCGCCAGCACCGCGAGGGGACAAAATAATTCACCCCTCCACTTT | TRBV10-2 | 15 | once | TRBJ1-6 | -
CASRTGGGLTDTQYF | TGTGCCAGCAGGACGGGGGGGGGTCTCACAGATACGCAGTATTTT | TRBV6-5 | 15 | few | TRBJ2-3 | TRBD2
CASSSIGGAYTGELFF | TGCGCCAGCAGTTCTATCGGGGGGGCCTACACCGGGGAGCTGTTTTTT | TRBV5-1 | 16 | - | TRBJ2-2 | TRBD2
CASSLTSATSYNEQFF | TGCGCCAGCAGCCTTACTAGCGCGACATCCTACAATGAGCAGTTCTTC | TRBV5-1 | 16 | - | TRBJ2-1 | TRBD2
CASSPSQESEAFF | TGTGCCAGCTCCCCCTCTCAGGAATCTGAAGCTTTCTTT | TRBV18 | 13 | - | TRBJ1-1 | -
CASSLPPNTEAFF | TGTGCCAGCAGCTTACCACCAAACACTGAAGCTTTCTTT | TRBV7-9 | 13 | - | TRBJ1-1 | -
CASSMLGRAGTGGSGNTIYF | TGTGCCAGCAGCATGCTCGGGCGGGCCGGGACAGGGGGCTCTGGAAACACCATATATTTT | TRBV21-1 | 20 | - | TRBJ1-3 | -
CASSSVGQGRNQPQHF | TGTGCCAGCAGCTCCGTGGGACAGGGGCGAAATCAGCCCCAGCATTTT | TRBV11-2 | 16 | - | TRBJ1-5 | TRBD1
CASSSTLMGYNSPLHF | TGTGCCAGCAGTTCCACACTCATGGGCTATAATTCACCCCTCCACTTT | TRBV6-5 | 16 | medium-sized | TRBJ1-6 | -
CASRQRRGTYEQYF | TGTGCCAGCAGACAAAGGCGGGGAACCTACGAGCAGTACTTC | TRBV6-5 | 14 | - | TRBJ2-7 | -
CASSLGEIGGYTF | TGTGCCAGCAGCTTAGGCGAGATCGGGGGCTACACCTTC | TRBV11-2 | 13 | - | TRBJ1-2 | -
CASSLGGGGGYEQYF | TGTGCCAGCAGCTTGGGGGGAGGCGGGGGCTACGAGCAGTACTTC | TRBV5-4 | 15 | - | TRBJ2-7 | TRBD2
CASSQGQGGDYGYTF | TGTGCCAGTAGCCAAGGACAGGGTGGGGACTATGGCTACACCTTC | TRBV19 | 15 | - | TRBJ1-2 | TRBD1
CASSLGGGLYYGYTF | TGTGCCAGCAGTTTAGGAGGGGGGCTCTACTATGGCTACACCTTC | TRBV28 | 15 | - | TRBJ1-2 | -
CSVVVGWGYGYTF | TGCAGCGTTGTGGTGGGATGGGGCTATGGCTACACCTTC | TRBV29-1 | 13 | - | TRBJ1-2 | -
CATSDHRAQNQPQHF | TGTGCCACCAGTGACCACCGCGCGCAAAATCAGCCCCAGCATTTT | TRBV24-1 | 15 | - | TRBJ1-5 | -
CASSPHQPDRSSGNTIYF | TGTGCCAGCAGTCCACACCAGCCGGACAGATCCTCTGGAAACACCATATATTTT | TRBV6-6 | 18 | - | TRBJ1-3 | -
CASSLGGPRGEKLFF | TGTGCCAGCAGCTTAGGGGGTCCCAGGGGAGAAAAACTGTTTTTT | TRBV11-2 | 15 | - | TRBJ1-4 | -
CASSKDREIGELFF | TGTGCCAGCAGCAAAGACAGGGAGATCGGGGAGCTGTTTTTT | TRBV11-2 | 14 | - | TRBJ2-2 | TRBD1
CASSIEAESPLHF | TGCGCCAGCAGTATAGAGGCCGAGTCACCCCTCCACTTT | TRBV5-1 | 13 | many | TRBJ1-6 | -